Listed below are T cell receptor beta chains from one sample, sequenced in a study of blood T cell repertoires in COVID-19. The repertoire was sequenced with immunoSEQ multiplex PCR; TCRdb's copy has only in-frame clones and lacks some. The sample has about 480,000 clones, around nine tenths seen once. Sequencing was carried out using PBMCs or T cells enriched from blood (not recorded which). These receptors were collected from a woman aged 40 to 49 who had recovered from COVID-19. CDR3s include the opening cysteine and the closing phenylalanine or tryptophan. A D gene is named only where the DNA matches it firmly. Rows may omit the clone size; those that give it use once, few, many or a size class.

NA	TRBV6-2/TRBV6-3	TRBJ1-1	16	NA	CASSYSIPTMNTEAFF	TGTGCCAGCAGTTACTCGATCCCAACAATGAACACTGAAGCTTTCTTT
NA	TRBV6-1	TRBJ2-5	16	TRBD2	CASSVLVGGRQETQYF	TGTGCCAGCAGTGTTCTGGTGGGAGGGCGTCAAGAGACCCAGTACTTC
NA	TRBV3-1/TRBV3-2	TRBJ1-3	13	NA	CASSPDTGNTIYF	TGTGCCAGCAGCCCAGACACTGGAAACACCATATATTTT
NA	TRBV14	TRBJ1-1	14	NA	CASSQVRGRTEAFF	TGTGCCAGCAGCCAAGTGCGGGGGAGGACTGAAGCTTTCTTT
NA	TRBV7-2	TRBJ1-1	18	TRBD1	CASSLRQGLGIMNTEAFF	TGTGCCAGCAGCCTACGACAGGGACTGGGAATAATGAACACTGAAGCTTTCTTT
NA	TRBV2	TRBJ1-4	14	TRBD1	CATKGGQGNEKLFF	TGTGCCACCAAGGGGGGACAGGGTAATGAAAAACTGTTTTTT
NA	TRBV11-2	TRBJ1-3	15	NA	CASSLVRSSGNTIYF	TGTGCCAGCAGCTTAGTGAGAAGCTCTGGAAACACCATATATTTT
NA	TRBV6-5	TRBJ2-2	12	NA	CASSYAIGELFF	TGTGCCAGCAGTTACGCTATCGGGGAGCTGTTTTTT
few	TRBV5-1	TRBJ1-2	15	TRBD1	CASSLDGTGPYGYTF	TGCGCCAGCAGCTTGGATGGGACAGGCCCATATGGCTACACCTTC
NA	TRBV6-5	TRBJ1-3	11	NA	CASRQGNTIYF	TGTGCCAGCAGACAGGGAAACACCATATATTTT
NA	TRBV25-1	TRBJ1-6	17	TRBD1	CASSTWTGVTYNSPLHF	TGTGCCAGCAGTACCTGGACAGGGGTGACCTATAATTCACCCCTCCACTTT
NA	TRBV5-6	TRBJ1-5	14	NA	CASSLSGPGLGLHF	TGTGCCAGCAGCTTGAGTGGTCCCGGACTCGGTCTGCATTTT
NA	TRBV19	TRBJ1-5	14	TRBD1	CASSIRGTGSPQHF	TGTGCCAGTAGTATTCGCGGGACAGGGTCCCCCCAGCATTTT
NA	TRBV15	TRBJ2-1	18	NA	CATSRGRSTWTSYNEQFF	TGTGCCACCAGCAGAGGGAGGAGTACTTGGACCTCCTACAATGAGCAGTTCTTC
NA	TRBV20-1	TRBJ2-5	14	NA	CSASWGIALETQYF	TGCAGTGCTAGTTGGGGAATAGCGTTGGAGACCCAGTACTTC
NA	TRBV5-1	TRBJ1-2	15	NA	CASSLGSTPVDGYTF	TGCGCCAGCAGCTTGGGCTCAACGCCCGTAGATGGCTACACCTTC
NA	TRBV25-1	TRBJ2-7	13	TRBD2	CASTAGVLYEQYF	TGTGCCAGCACGGCGGGAGTACTCTACGAGCAGTACTTC
NA	TRBV7-2	TRBJ2-7	15	TRBD2	CASSLSGGDQYEQYF	TGTGCCAGCAGCCTAAGCGGGGGGGATCAGTACGAGCAGTACTTC
NA	TRBV7-8	TRBJ2-1	13	TRBD2	CASSLTSRNEQFF	TGTGCCAGCAGCCTGACTAGCAGAAATGAGCAGTTCTTC
NA	TRBV19	TRBJ1-1	14	NA	CASSIGTLNTEAFF	TGTGCCAGTAGTATAGGGACACTGAACACTGAAGCTTTCTTT
NA	TRBV3-1/TRBV3-2	TRBJ1-2	17	NA	CASSPGQWGGGVYGYTF	TGTGCCAGCAGCCCTGGACAGTGGGGTGGGGGAGTCTATGGCTACACCTTC
NA	TRBV29-1	TRBJ2-3	13	TRBD1	CSVGQGGTDTQYF	TGCAGCGTTGGACAGGGTGGCACAGATACGCAGTATTTT
NA	TRBV5-1	TRBJ1-1	13	NA	CASSLEGVAEAFF	TGCGCCAGCAGCTTGGAAGGGGTCGCCGAAGCTTTCTTT
NA	TRBV19	TRBJ2-3	17	TRBD2	CASSIDWGSGNTDTQYF	TGTGCCAGTAGTATAGATTGGGGTAGCGGGAACACAGATACGCAGTATTTT
NA	TRBV19	TRBJ2-3	14	NA	CASRSGGGTDTQYF	TGTGCCAGTAGGAGCGGCGGCGGCACAGATACGCAGTATTTT
NA	TRBV7-2	TRBJ1-5	15	TRBD1	CASSLRTGPNQPQHF	TGTGCCAGCAGCTTACGGACAGGGCCCAATCAGCCCCAGCATTTT